The 30 T cell receptor beta chains given below trace back to one sample, sequenced in a study of CD8 T cells in Susac syndrome (dated by TCRdb to the late 2010s). Library creation used the immunoSEQ multiplex PCR assay. RNA was extracted using the RNeasy kit, and about 0.45 to 1 microgram was reverse transcribed with random hexamers. The public reads were reanalyzed by TCRdb: fastp trimming at Q25, MiXCR alignment, in-frame beta chains only. CDR3 protein duplicates are merged, each entry listing the most common genes and DNA. The sample has fewer than 250,000 distinct CDR3 sequences on record, approximately 95% of them singletons. The biggest ten clones account for around 0.096% of the sample. The specimen sequenced was CD4+ T cells from PBMCs. These TCRs come from a human donor in good health.

The rearrangement links TRBV11-2 to TRBJ2-3, with TRBD2 identical over 10 bases. V trimming: 5 bases; J trimming: 2 bases; junction bases outside the gene matches: 7. The germline CDR1 and CDR2 sequences are SGHAT and FQNNGV. The CDR3 length is 16 residues. CDR3 nucleotide sequence: TGTGCCAGCAGCCCCCTAGCGGGGGCTACCACAGATACGCAGTATTTT. Residues: CASSPLAGATTDTQYF.

The chain employs TRBV5-1 and TRBJ2-5, with 7 bases lining up with TRBD2. The CDR3 has 16 amino acids. Germline V gene sequence: CDR1 SGHRS, CDR2 YFSETQ. J gave up 5 bases and V 4 bases, and 14 bases lay outside the gene matches. The CDR3 coding sequence is TGCGCCAGCAGCCACATACCAGCGGGGATGGGGGAGACCCAGTACTTC. Amino acids: CASSHIPAGMGETQYF.

The chain is built from TRBV23-1 and TRBJ1-6; 8 bases map to TRBD1. TRBV23-1 is an open reading frame whose function is uncertain. Trimming took 0 bases from V and 4 from J; bases not matched to a gene: 8. This CDR3 has 18 amino acids. CDR3 sequence reads: CASSQSTGALFYNSPLHF. CDR3 DNA sequence: TGCGCCAGCAGTCAATCGACAGGGGCCCTCTTTTATAATTCACCCCTCCACTTT.

The rearrangement links TRBV7-2 to TRBJ1-1; possible D gene TRBD1, 6 bases. There are 15 residues in the CDR3. Germline-derived CDR1 and CDR2 are SGHTA and FQGNSA. V lost 3 bases and J 0 bases, leaving 11 bases between the germline ends. The CDR3 region is CASSFADRMNTEAFF. The CDR3 region has the DNA TGTGCCAGCAGCTTTGCGGACAGAATGAACACTGAAGCTTTCTTT.

The chain recombines TRBV19 with TRBJ1-3, with D possibly being TRBD1 (6 bases). Deletions cut 5 bases from V and 2 bases from J, with 19 bases between. CDR3 length: 17 residues. The germline CDR1 and CDR2 sequences are LNHDA and SQIVND (reference sequence). CDR3 protein: CASSAGGGRSAGNTIYF. For the CDR3, the DNA is TGTGCCAGTAGTGCAGGCGGGGGGCGCAGCGCTGGAAACACCATATATTTT.

The CDR3 sequence: CARGVIDEQYF. The CDR3 bases are TGTGCCCGAGGGGTAATCGACGAGCAGTACTTC. The chain couples TRBV30 to TRBJ2-7, with D possibly called TRBD1 or TRBD2 (5 bases each). Trimming removed 8 bases at V and 5 bases at J, with 13 bases between. The CDR3 is made up of 11 amino acids. Per the germline V gene, CDR1 is GTSNPN and CDR2 is SVGIG (reference sequence).

In DNA form, the CDR3 reads TGTGCCAGCAGCCCGGGAATCTATGGCTACACCTTC. This translates into CASSPGIYGYTF. The chain recombines TRBV6-1 with TRBJ1-2; D remains ambiguous. The germline V gene encodes CDR1 MNHNS and CDR2 SASEGT. V was pared by 6 bases and J by 4 bases, with 9 bases between. The CDR3 extends over 12 amino acids.

V is TRBV12-3 or TRBV12-4 and J is TRBJ1-1; weak D call: TRBD1 (6 bases). V shed 4 bases and J shed 0 bases, with 12 bases lying between them. The CDR3 extends over 15 amino acids. The CDR3 loop reads CASSSPRDMNTEAFF. The CDR3 nucleotides read TGTGCCAGCAGTTCCCCGAGGGACATGAACACTGAAGCTTTCTTT.

The CDR3 loop reads CASSQTYTGELFF. DNA of the CDR3: TGTGCCAGCAGCCAAACTTACACCGGGGAGCTGTTTTTT. The chain links TRBV4-2 to TRBJ2-2; no clear D. V was trimmed by 2 bases and J by 3 bases, leaving 4 bases between them. Germline-derived CDR1 and CDR2 are LGHNA and YNFKEQ. The CDR3 runs to 13 residues.

The rearrangement joins TRBV20-1 to TRBJ1-6, with D possibly matching TRBD1 (5 bases). Germline assignment: CDR1 DFQATT and CDR2 SNEGSKA (reference sequence). The CDR3 is made up of 13 amino acids. CDR3 DNA: TGCAGCTCCCAAGGGCAGGGAAATTCACCCCTCCACTTT. Amino acids: CSSQGQGNSPLHF.

The J gene is TRBJ2-7, the V gene TRBV23-1, with D unresolved. TRBV23-1 has ORF status, its function being uncertain. The V end lost 3 bases, the J end lost 6 bases, and 15 bases lay between the germline ends. The CDR3 loop spans 14 amino acids. CDR3 in amino acids: CASSQGRQLGEQYF. CDR3 bases: TGCGCCAGCAGTCAGGGTCGCCAACTCGGCGAGCAGTACTTC.

The chain carries TRBV27 and TRBJ2-3, with 9 bases fitting TRBD1. The CDR3 contains 15 residues. Germline V gene sequence: CDR1 MNHEY, CDR2 SMNVEV (reference sequence). V dropped 7 bases and J dropped 7; count of bases not matched to a gene: 12. DNA for the CDR3: TGTGCCAGCACCTCCGGGACAGGGTACGGAAATACGCAGTATTTT. Amino acid sequence: CASTSGTGYGNTQYF.

The chain uses TRBV6-5 and TRBJ2-7; tentatively, D is TRBD1 (7 bases). The length of the CDR3 is 14 residues. Trimming shortened V by 5 bases and J by 3 bases, and 14 bases separated the two germline ends. CDR1 and CDR2 (germline): MNHEY, SVGAGI. CDR3 in amino acids: CASSRQGGRYEQYF. The CDR3 bases are TGTGCCAGCAGTCGACAGGGAGGCCGCTACGAGCAGTACTTC.

The CDR3 coding sequence is TGTGCCAGCAGCCTCGACAAGTCATATGGCTACACCTTC. It encodes CASSLDKSYGYTF. The chain has TRBV7-9 and TRBJ1-2, with D unresolved. CDR1 and CDR2 (germline): SEHNR, FQNEAQ (reference sequence). The V gene lost 5 bases and the J gene lost 5 bases, with 12 bases spanning the gap. CDR3 length equals 13 residues.

This sequence joins TRBV2 and TRBJ2-3, with a weak D call TRBD2 (5 bases). V lost 1 base and J 5 bases, leaving 22 bases between the germline ends. The CDR3 covers 18 residues. Per germline, CDR1 SNHLY and CDR2 FYNNEI. The CDR3 spells CASSEVDLEGSGVDTQYF. Here the CDR3 DNA reads TGTGCCAGCAGTGAAGTTGACCTCGAGGGATCCGGTGTAGATACGCAGTATTTT.

The chain joins TRBV6-5 to TRBJ2-6; D is unclear. Germline V gene lookup returns CDR1 MNHEY and CDR2 SVGAGI. CDR3 length: 14 amino acids. V lost 10 bases and J lost 5, with 15 bases in between. CDR3: CANPTRFRANVLTF. CDR3 nucleotides: TGTGCCAACCCCACCCGATTTAGGGCCAACGTCCTGACTTTC.

The chain joins TRBV11-2 to TRBJ2-2; D gene unclear. Per the germline V gene, CDR1 is SGHAT and CDR2 is FQNNGV. Trimming shortened V by 0 bases and J by 8 bases, and 10 bases separated the two germline ends. CDR3 length: 14 residues. The CDR3 coding sequence is TGTGCCAGCAGCTTAGAAGGGTGGGCTGGGGAGCTGTTTTTT. Residues: CASSLEGWAGELFF.

CDR3 protein: CASSRVTTNTEAFF. CDR3 sequence (DNA): TGTGCCAGCAGTCGGGTTACTACGAACACTGAAGCTTTCTTT. The chain couples TRBV6-2 or TRBV6-3 to TRBJ1-1; D unresolved. This CDR3 comprises 14 residues. The V end lost 5 bases, the J end lost 1 base, and 11 bases lay between the germline ends. Germline CDR1 MNHEY, CDR2 SVGEGT.

The chain has TRBV20-1 and TRBJ1-2; 8 nucleotides agree with TRBD1. The CDR3 totals 12 residues. The V segment lost 6 bases and the J segment 4 bases; nucleotides outside the gene matches: 4. Germline V CDR1 and CDR2: DFQATT, SNEGSKA (reference sequence). This CDR3 reads CSARTGTYGYTF. The DNA of the CDR3 is TGCAGTGCCAGGACAGGGACCTATGGCTACACCTTC.

This clonotype was seen only once. This chain uses TRBV6-6 with TRBJ1-1; 8 positions agree with TRBD1. The CDR3 contains 15 residues. Germline V gene lookup returns CDR1 MNHNY and CDR2 SVGAGI (reference sequence). J was trimmed by 1 base and V by 6 bases; bases with no gene match: 7. The CDR3 region has the DNA TGTGCCAGCAGCTATCAGGGGGCGAGGAACACTGAAGCTTTCTTT. This sequence encodes CASSYQGARNTEAFF.

This chain connects TRBV15 to TRBJ2-3; D gene unclear. Germline V CDR1 and CDR2: LNHNV, YYDKDF (reference sequence). Trimming cost V 6 bases and J 0 bases, with 7 bases left between them. The CDR3 loop spans 13 amino acids. CDR3 coding DNA: TGTGCCACCAGGAGGACCAGCACAGATACGCAGTATTTT. Amino acid sequence: CATRRTSTDTQYF.

V and J are TRBV4-3 and TRBJ1-6; D gene ambiguous. CDR1 is LGHNA, CDR2 YSLEER, per germline. The length of the CDR3 is 13 residues. Deletions cut 2 bases from V and 9 bases from J, with 8 bases between. CDR3 in DNA: TGCGCCAGCAGCCAATCCCTCGGTTCACCCCTCCACTTT. It yields the protein CASSQSLGSPLHF.

CDR3 in DNA: TGTGCCAGCCACGCTACAGCAACAGATACGCAGTATTTT. It is translated as CASHATATDTQYF. V and J are TRBV28 and TRBJ2-3; D not resolved. V was pared by 8 bases and J by 3 bases, with 12 bases between. The germline V gene has CDR1 MDHEN and CDR2 SYDVKM. CDR3 length: 13 amino acids.

V gene TRBV12-3 or TRBV12-4 combines with J gene TRBJ2-5; 8 nucleotides match TRBD1. The CDR3 runs 13 residues. After removal of 3 bases from V and 4 bases from J, the junction contained 1 base not matched to a gene. The CDR3 nucleotides are TGTGCCAGCAGTTTTGACAGGGGAGAGACCCAGTACTTC. Encoded protein: CASSFDRGETQYF.

This rearrangement joins TRBV5-1 to TRBJ2-6; TRBD1 matches at 7 bases. From germline, CDR1 is SGHRS and CDR2 YFSETQ. The CDR3 is 18 residues long. Germline trimming cut 4 bases from V and 1 base from J; bases unmatched to any gene: 11. The DNA for the CDR3 is TGCGCCAGCAGCCTTGGGGGACAGAAAGTGTCTGGGGCCAACGTCCTGACTTTC. This codes for CASSLGGQKVSGANVLTF.

The gene calls are TRBV3-1 and TRBJ2-5, with D possibly being TRBD2 (5 bases). V was trimmed by 1 base and J by 2 bases, leaving 5 bases between them. The CDR3 is made up of 13 amino acids. CDR1 is LGHDT, CDR2 YNNKEL, per germline (reference sequence). The CDR3 is CASSQGGQETQYF. The CDR3 DNA follows: TGTGCCAGCAGCCAAGGCGGGCAAGAGACCCAGTACTTC.

V gene TRBV20-1 combines with J gene TRBJ2-4; TRBD1 matches at 10 bases. J gave up 5 bases and V 2 bases, and 6 bases lay outside the gene matches. The CDR3 is 15 residues long. CDR1 is DFQATT, CDR2 SNEGSKA, per germline (reference sequence). Written as DNA, the CDR3 is TGCAGTGCTAGATTCGACAGGGGGCTCGAAAACATTCAGTACTTC. Its protein product is CSARFDRGLENIQYF.

This clonotype was seen once. The chain joins TRBV7-9 to TRBJ2-7; 8 bases match TRBD2. V shed 5 bases, J shed 5 bases, and the junction held 5 bases outside the gene matches. Germline V lookup: CDR1 SEHNR, CDR2 FQNEAQ (reference sequence). CDR3 length equals 13 residues. The CDR3 nucleotides read TGTGCCAGCAGCCCGACTAGCGTCGACGAGCAGTACTTC. Translated: CASSPTSVDEQYF.

The chain links TRBV7-8 to TRBJ1-6; TRBD1 matches at 8 bases. Unmatched junction bases numbered 7, after V lost 3 bases and J lost 9 bases. The CDR3 extends over 15 amino acids. Germline V gene sequence: CDR1 SGHVS, CDR2 FQNEAQ. The CDR3 here is CASSLGGQVVSPLHF. CDR3 DNA: TGTGCCAGCAGCTTGGGGGGACAGGTAGTTTCACCCCTCCACTTT. The entire variable domain, with the rest obtained from reference TRBV7-8 and TRBJ1-6, is as follows: GAGVSQSPRYKVAKRGQDVALRCDPISGHVSLFWYQQALGQGPEFLTYFQNEAQLDKSGLPSDRFFAERPEGSVSTLKIQRTQQEDSAVYLCASSLGGQVVSPLHFGNGTRLTVT.

This clonotype was counted once. This chain joins TRBV5-1 and TRBJ1-2; 10 nucleotides line up with TRBD1. V dropped 5 bases and J dropped 6; count of bases not matched to a gene: 7. Looked up from germline, CDR1 is SGHRS and CDR2 is YFSETQ. The CDR3 covers 14 residues. The CDR3: CASSRDRGKDGYTF. CDR3 DNA sequence: TGCGCCAGCAGTAGGGACAGGGGAAAGGATGGCTACACCTTC.